A single sample is the source of the 28 T cell receptor beta chains below, sequenced in a study of regulatory T cells in long-lasting Graves disease. Researchers made TCR beta libraries by using iRepertoire HTBI primers and running Arm-PCR on CDR3 regions. TCRdb re-called the multiplex PCR reads through MiXCR, storing one row per CDR3 protein. The sample has around 300,000 distinct CDR3 sequences, under 25% seen once. Time point noted: persistent/refractory GD, antithyroid drugs over 5 years with positive TRAb. The authors made the TCR library using RNA they extracted from PBMCs. The sequences come from peripheral blood mononuclear cells (PBMCs), collected when the disease was refractory, from a patient treated with antithyroid drugs. The source is a female donor with Graves disease.

This clonotype was detected many times. One end of the junction does not line up with germline, which may come from a read error. The chain is built from TRBV20-1 and TRBJ1-4; D gene ambiguous. Germline lookup yields CDR1 DFQATT and CDR2 SNEGSKA (reference sequence). The CDR3 loop spans 12 amino acids. The CDR3 reads CSARDHGLELFF. The CDR3 DNA sequence: TGCAGTGCTCGAGACCACGGGCTAGAACTGTTTTTT.

This clonotype was seen only a few times. The chain is built from TRBV28 and TRBJ2-4; TRBD1 matches 7 bases. The junction had 11 bases not matched to a gene; V was cut back by 6 bases and J by 0 bases. The CDR3 has 17 residues. The germline CDR1 and CDR2 sequences are MDHEN and SYDVKM. The CDR3 is CASRSGTELLAKNIQYF. In DNA, the CDR3 is TGTGCCAGCAGATCCGGGACAGAATTATTAGCCAAAAACATTCAGTACTTC.

The chain couples TRBV18 to TRBJ1-6; D call uncertain. Per germline, CDR1 KGHSH and CDR2 LQKENI. CDR3 length: 14 amino acids. Trimming pared 3 bases from V and 6 bases from J, leaving 9 bases between. This CDR3 is CASSPSRGNSPLHF. CDR3 sequence (DNA): TGTGCCAGCTCACCCAGTCGGGGTAATTCACCCCTCCACTTT.

This clonotype was observed at least ten times. The rearrangement joins TRBV28 to TRBJ2-7; D unresolved. The CDR3 runs to 15 residues. Between the trimmed V and J ends, which lost 2 bases and 5 bases, there was a span of 16 bases. Germline V CDR1 and CDR2: MDHEN, SYDVKM. Here the CDR3 reads CASSLQQAEYHEQYF. CDR3 sequence (DNA): TGTGCCAGCAGTTTACAGCAGGCTGAATATCACGAGCAGTACTTC.

A remark on this clonotype: A junction end diverges from the germline sequence, so it may reflect a read error. The rearrangement links TRBV6-9 to TRBJ2-3; D tentatively reads TRBD1 or TRBD2 (5 bases each). The germline CDR1 and CDR2 sequences are MNHGY and SVAAGI. The CDR3 runs 16 residues. The CDR3 spells CASSSSGTGSTDTQYF. CDR3 nucleotide sequence: TGCGCCAGCAGTTCATCCGGGACGGGTAGCACAGATACGCAGTATTTT.

The J gene is TRBJ2-6, the V gene TRBV9; no firm D call. The V end was cut by 2 bases, the J end by 1 base, with 7 bases between. The germline gives CDR1 SGDLS, CDR2 YYNGEE. The CDR3 consists of 15 residues. CDR3 loop: CASSVDGSGANVLTF. CDR3 nucleotide sequence: TGTGCCAGCAGCGTGGATGGGTCTGGGGCCAACGTCCTGACTTTC.

The chain is built from TRBV7-2 and TRBJ1-3; D gene unclear. The V and J ends lost 1 base and 0 bases respectively, with 19 bases between them. CDR3 length equals 19 residues. Germline values: CDR1 SGHTA, CDR2 FQGNSA. CDR3 nucleotides: TGTGCCAGCAGCTTAGTGCTCTCCCTGGAACGGAACTCTGGAAACACCATATATTTT. Residues: CASSLVLSLERNSGNTIYF.

The chain recombines TRBV7-2 with TRBJ1-1, with a tentative D call TRBD1 (5 bases). Deletions cut 3 bases from V and 5 bases from J, with 10 bases between. Germline assignment: CDR1 SGHTA and CDR2 FQGNSA. There are 13 residues in the CDR3. CDR3: CASSFRAGTEAFF. CDR3 DNA sequence: TGTGCCAGCAGCTTCAGGGCCGGGACTGAAGCTTTCTTT. The full variable domain, completed using reference TRBV7-2 and TRBJ1-1, is GAGVSQSPSNKVTEKGKDVELRCDPISGHTALYWYRQSLGQGLEFLIYFQGNSAPDKSGLPSDRFSAERTGGSVSTLTIQRTQQEDSAVYLCASSFRAGTEAFFGQGTRLTVV.

At least ten counts were recorded for this clonotype. The V call is TRBV28, the J call TRBJ1-1, with no clear D. The length of the CDR3 is 12 residues. V was shortened by 7 bases and J by 6 bases, with 12 bases between the two germline ends. Looked up from germline, CDR1 is MDHEN and CDR2 is SYDVKM. The CDR3 coding sequence is TGTGCCAGCACCAGCAGCTGGGCTGAAGCTTTCTTT. It encodes CASTSSWAEAFF.

This chain joins TRBV30 and TRBJ2-7, with no clear D. V lost 0 bases and J lost 2, with 11 bases in between. This CDR3 region has 14 residues. Germline-derived CDR1 and CDR2 are GTSNPN and SVGIG (reference sequence). In DNA, the CDR3 is TGTGCCTGGAGTGTACGGGTCCGAACCTACGAGCAGTACTTC. This sequence encodes CAWSVRVRTYEQYF.

The sample holds many counts of this clonotype. This chain joins TRBV11-2 and TRBJ2-2; TRBD1 agrees at 10 bases. The CDR3 is made up of 17 amino acids. V lost 8 bases and J lost 4; bases outside the gene matches: 13. The germline gives CDR1 SGHAT, CDR2 FQNNGV. The CDR3 coding sequence is TGTGCCAGCGCGCCTGACAGGGGGCCTTTGGCCACCGGGGAGCTGTTTTTT. Protein product: CASAPDRGPLATGELFF.

This clonotype was counted a few times. This sequence joins TRBV2 and TRBJ2-6; TRBD1 matches 7 bases. The trim removed 4 bases at V and 2 bases at J, leaving 2 bases unmatched. The CDR3 is 15 residues long. Germline assignment: CDR1 SNHLY and CDR2 FYNNEI. The CDR3: CASSATGTGANVLTF. The CDR3 region has the DNA TGTGCCAGCAGTGCGACAGGGACTGGGGCCAACGTCCTGACTTTC.

This clonotype was detected only a few times. The rearrangement links TRBV7-9 to TRBJ1-2, with no clear D. V lost 4 bases, J lost 4 bases, and 13 bases lay in between. Per germline, CDR1 SEHNR and CDR2 FQNEAQ (reference sequence). The CDR3 is 14 residues long. The CDR3 reads CASSSSGESYGYTF. As DNA, the CDR3 is TGTGCCAGCAGCTCTAGTGGAGAATCCTATGGCTACACCTTC.

The rearrangement uses TRBV10-3 and TRBJ2-7; a possible D gene is TRBD1 (6 bases). Germline V CDR1 and CDR2: ENHRY, SYGVKD. The CDR3 runs 12 residues. V lost 7 bases to trimming and J lost 3 bases, with 10 bases between them. CDR3 residues: CAIIGDNYEQYF. The CDR3 region has the DNA TGTGCCATCATCGGGGACAACTACGAGCAGTACTTC.

This clonotype was seen at least ten times. The chain is built from TRBV28 and TRBJ2-4; perhaps TRBD1 as D (6 bases). The V gene lost 5 bases and the J gene lost 0 bases, with 14 bases spanning the gap. The CDR3 runs 16 residues. Looked up from germline, CDR1 is MDHEN and CDR2 is SYDVKM. The DNA for the CDR3 is TGTGCCAGCAGTGATGGACAGAACATAGCCAAAAACATTCAGTACTTC. Protein: CASSDGQNIAKNIQYF. Together with reference TRBV28 and TRBJ2-4, the CDR3 gives the full variable domain: DVKVTQSSRYLVKRTGEKVFLECVQDMDHENMFWYRQDPGLGLRLIYFSYDVKMKEKGDIPEGYSVSREKKERFSLILESASTNQTSMYLCASSDGQNIAKNIQYFGAGTRLSVL.

The chain is built from TRBV6-2 or TRBV6-3 and TRBJ2-7; perhaps TRBD1 as D (7 bases). CDR1 is MNHEY and CDR2 is SVGEGT in the germline V gene. With 5 bases removed from V and 2 bases from J, the gap between germline ends came to 22 bases. The CDR3 has 17 amino acids. The CDR3 loop is CASSEAGWWDRAYEQYF. In nucleotides, the CDR3 is TGTGCCAGCAGTGAAGCGGGCTGGTGGGACAGAGCCTACGAGCAGTACTTC.

This clonotype was detected many times. V usage is TRBV11-2 and J usage is TRBJ1-2; D may be TRBD1 (5 bases). The CDR3 is 12 amino acids. The germline V gene has CDR1 SGHAT and CDR2 FQNNGV. Trimming pared 7 bases from V and 10 bases from J, leaving 16 bases between. The CDR3 DNA reads as TGTGCCAGCAAAGGCGGGGGGTCGGACTACACCTTC. Its translation is CASKGGGSDYTF.

The sample holds a few counts of this clonotype. V gene TRBV19 combines with J gene TRBJ2-2, with D hard to call. Germline V gene sequence: CDR1 LNHDA, CDR2 SQIVND (reference sequence). V lost 3 bases, J lost 0 bases, and 8 bases lay in between. The CDR3 spans 15 residues. CDR3 in DNA: TGTGCCAGTAGTATTGCCAGCACGAACACCGGGGAGCTGTTTTTT. Translated: CASSIASTNTGELFF.

This clonotype was seen more than once but under ten times. The chain employs TRBV9 and TRBJ1-2; D is possibly TRBD1 (6 bases). This CDR3 has 16 amino acids. The germline CDR1 and CDR2 sequences are SGDLS and YYNGEE. V was clipped by 0 bases and J by 6 bases, with 18 bases between them. CDR3 nucleotide sequence: TGTGCCAGCAGCGTAGGTCGTCAATATTCAGGGGATGGCTACACCTTC. It yields the protein CASSVGRQYSGDGYTF.

Ten or more counts support this clonotype. This chain joins TRBV11-2 and TRBJ2-5; D is possibly TRBD1 (5 bases). The V gene lost 2 bases and the J gene lost 4 bases, with 14 bases spanning the gap. CDR1 SGHAT and CDR2 FQNNGV come from the germline V gene. The CDR3 is made up of 15 amino acids. CDR3 coding DNA: TGTGCCAGCAGCTTATGGCCGGCGGACATAGAGACCCAGTACTTC. Translation gives CASSLWPADIETQYF.

In this sample, this clonotype turned up many times. V is TRBV30 and J is TRBJ2-6, with D perhaps matching TRBD2 (5 bases). Germline values: CDR1 GTSNPN, CDR2 SVGIG (reference sequence). Between the trimmed V and J ends, which lost 0 bases and 4 bases, there was a span of 10 bases. The CDR3 is 15 amino acids. CDR3: CAWSVFGVGANVLTF. CDR3 sequence (DNA): TGTGCCTGGAGTGTATTCGGGGTCGGGGCCAACGTCCTGACTTTC.

This clonotype was seen more than once but under ten times. The V and J genes are TRBV9 and TRBJ2-1, with D uncertain. The CDR3 has 11 residues. The V gene lost 4 bases and the J gene lost 10 bases, with 9 bases spanning the gap. CDR1 and CDR2 (germline): SGDLS, YYNGEE. CDR3 nucleotides: TGTGCCAGCAGCTTATCCCCAGAGCAGTTCTTC. Amino acids: CASSLSPEQFF.

This clonotype occurred many times. The V and J genes are TRBV27 and TRBJ2-5; no clear D gene. CDR1 and CDR2 (germline): MNHEY, SMNVEV (reference sequence). This CDR3 contains 14 residues. V was trimmed by 2 bases and J by 1 base, leaving 8 bases between them. The DNA of the CDR3 is TGTGCCAGCAGTTTAGGGTCAGCCCAAGAGACCCAGTACTTC. Translation gives CASSLGSAQETQYF.

This sequence joins TRBV11-1 and TRBJ2-3; D not resolved. The CDR3 has 14 amino acids. V was cut by 5 bases and J by 0 bases, with 9 bases left in between. Looked up from germline, CDR1 is SGHAT and CDR2 is FQDESV (reference sequence). CDR3 sequence: CASSPGSSTDTQYF. CDR3 in DNA: TGTGCCAGCAGCCCCGGGTCTAGCACAGATACGCAGTATTTT.

This clonotype has at least ten counts. The chain employs TRBV6-1 and TRBJ2-7; the D is unclear. CDR1 and CDR2 (germline): MNHNS, SASEGT. This CDR3 is 13 amino acids long. The V end was cut by 6 bases, the J end by 4 bases, with 13 bases between. CDR3 protein: CASRPPSIYEQYF. DNA for the CDR3: TGTGCCAGCAGACCTCCGTCCATTTACGAGCAGTACTTC.

There are many counts of this clonotype. The J gene is TRBJ1-1, the V gene TRBV11-2; D is perhaps TRBD1 (5 bases). V was clipped by 2 bases and J by 6 bases, with 16 bases between them. Germline values: CDR1 SGHAT, CDR2 FQNNGV. The CDR3 contains 15 residues. The CDR3 coding sequence is TGTGCCAGCAGCTTATTCCCCGACAGCAAGGCTGAAGCTTTCTTT. It translates to CASSLFPDSKAEAFF.

There are a few counts of this clonotype. This chain uses TRBV7-2 with TRBJ2-7; D remains ambiguous. Germline values: CDR1 SGHTA, CDR2 FQGNSA. The CDR3 consists of 13 residues. V was cut by 5 bases and J by 0 bases, with 8 bases left in between. The CDR3 region is CASSQYYSYEQYF. CDR3 in DNA: TGTGCCAGCAGCCAATACTACTCCTACGAGCAGTACTTC. The whole variable domain, filled in from reference TRBV7-2 and TRBJ2-7, reads GAGVSQSPSNKVTEKGKDVELRCDPISGHTALYWYRQSLGQGLEFLIYFQGNSAPDKSGLPSDRFSAERTGGSVSTLTIQRTQQEDSAVYLCASSQYYSYEQYFGPGTRLTVT.

This clonotype was seen at least ten times. The chain has TRBV12-3 or TRBV12-4 and TRBJ1-5; D not certain. Trimming cost V 5 bases and J 0 bases, with 5 bases left between them. This CDR3 region has 13 residues. CDR3 region: CASSEVSNQPQHF. CDR3 coding DNA: TGTGCCAGCAGTGAGGTTAGCAATCAGCCCCAGCATTTT.